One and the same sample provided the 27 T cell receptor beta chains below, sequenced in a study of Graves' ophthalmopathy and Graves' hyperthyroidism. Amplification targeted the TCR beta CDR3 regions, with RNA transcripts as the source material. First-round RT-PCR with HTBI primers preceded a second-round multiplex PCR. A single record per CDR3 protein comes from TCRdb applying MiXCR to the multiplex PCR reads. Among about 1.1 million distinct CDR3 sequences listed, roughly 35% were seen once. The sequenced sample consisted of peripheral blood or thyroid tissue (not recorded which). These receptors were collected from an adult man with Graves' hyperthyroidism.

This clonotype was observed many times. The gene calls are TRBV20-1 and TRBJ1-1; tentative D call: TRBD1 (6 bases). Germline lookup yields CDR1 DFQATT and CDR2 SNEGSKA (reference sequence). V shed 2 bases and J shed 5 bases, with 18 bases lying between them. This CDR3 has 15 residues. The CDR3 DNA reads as TGCAGTGCTAGATCTGGGGGCGGCATTAGGACTGAAGCTTTCTTT. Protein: CSARSGGGIRTEAFF.

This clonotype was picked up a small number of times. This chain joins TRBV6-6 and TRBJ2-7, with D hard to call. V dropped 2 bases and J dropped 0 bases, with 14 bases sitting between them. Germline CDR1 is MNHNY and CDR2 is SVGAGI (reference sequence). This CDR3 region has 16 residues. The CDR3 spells CASSYELGRNSYEQYF. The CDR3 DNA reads TGTGCCAGCAGTTACGAGCTTGGACGGAACTCCTACGAGCAGTACTTC.

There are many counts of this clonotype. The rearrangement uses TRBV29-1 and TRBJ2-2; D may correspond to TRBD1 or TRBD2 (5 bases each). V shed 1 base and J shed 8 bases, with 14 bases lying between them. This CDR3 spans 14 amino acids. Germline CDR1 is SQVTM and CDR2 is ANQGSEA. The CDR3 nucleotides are TGCAGCGTTGAAGGGGGACCTTACTCGGGGGAGCTGTTTTTT. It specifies CSVEGGPYSGELFF.

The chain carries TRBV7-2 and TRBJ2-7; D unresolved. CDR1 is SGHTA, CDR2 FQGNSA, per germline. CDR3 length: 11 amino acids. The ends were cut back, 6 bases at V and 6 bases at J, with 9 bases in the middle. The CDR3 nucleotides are TGTGCCAGCAGGTTGATGGGCGAGCAGTACTTC. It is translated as CASRLMGEQYF.

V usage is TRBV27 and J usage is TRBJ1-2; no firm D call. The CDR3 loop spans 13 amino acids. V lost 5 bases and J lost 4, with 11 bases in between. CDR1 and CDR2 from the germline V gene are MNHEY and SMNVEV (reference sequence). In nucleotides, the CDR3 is TGTGCCAGCAGTAGGTCACAGCCCTATGGCTACACCTTC. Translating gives CASSRSQPYGYTF.

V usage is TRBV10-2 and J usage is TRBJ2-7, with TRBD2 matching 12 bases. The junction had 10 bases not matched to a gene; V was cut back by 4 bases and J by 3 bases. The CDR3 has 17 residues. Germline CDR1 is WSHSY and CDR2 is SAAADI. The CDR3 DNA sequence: TGCGCCAGCAGTGCCGGACTAGCGGGATATGAAATCTACGAGCAGTACTTC. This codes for CASSAGLAGYEIYEQYF.

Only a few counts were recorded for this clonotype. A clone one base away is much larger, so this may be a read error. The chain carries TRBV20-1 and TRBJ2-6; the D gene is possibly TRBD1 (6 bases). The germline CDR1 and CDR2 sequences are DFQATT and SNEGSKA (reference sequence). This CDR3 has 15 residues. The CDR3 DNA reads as TGCAGTGCTAGACAACAGGGTCTTGGGGCCAACGTCCCGACTTTC. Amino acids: CSARQQGLGANVPTF.

The CDR3 coding sequence is TGCAGTGCCATCAGTGCGGGGGGAGAAGAGACCCAGTACTTC. Translation: CSAISAGGEETQYF. The chain joins TRBV20-1 to TRBJ2-5; TRBD2 agrees at 8 bases. The J segment lost 3 bases and the V segment lost 6 bases, leaving 9 bases of the junction unmatched. Germline-derived CDR1 and CDR2 are DFQATT and SNEGSKA (reference sequence). The CDR3 sequence is 14 residues long.

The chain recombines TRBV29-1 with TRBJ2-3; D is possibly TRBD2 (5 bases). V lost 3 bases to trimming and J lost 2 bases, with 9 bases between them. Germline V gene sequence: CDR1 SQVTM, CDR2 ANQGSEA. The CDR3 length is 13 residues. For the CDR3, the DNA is TGCAGCGTTGATCGGGGAAACACAGATACGCAGTATTTT. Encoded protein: CSVDRGNTDTQYF.

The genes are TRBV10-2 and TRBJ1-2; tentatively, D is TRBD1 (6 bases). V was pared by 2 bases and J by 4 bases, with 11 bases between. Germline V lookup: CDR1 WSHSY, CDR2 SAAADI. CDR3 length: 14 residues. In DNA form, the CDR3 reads TGCGCCAGCAGTGAGCCGGACAGCCCCTATGGCTACACCTTC. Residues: CASSEPDSPYGYTF.

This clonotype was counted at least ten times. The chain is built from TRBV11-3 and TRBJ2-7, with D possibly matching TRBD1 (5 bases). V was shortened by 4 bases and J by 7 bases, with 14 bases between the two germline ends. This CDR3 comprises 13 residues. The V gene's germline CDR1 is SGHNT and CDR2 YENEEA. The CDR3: CASSSRQTQEQYF. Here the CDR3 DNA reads TGTGCCAGCAGCTCGCGACAGACCCAAGAGCAGTACTTC.

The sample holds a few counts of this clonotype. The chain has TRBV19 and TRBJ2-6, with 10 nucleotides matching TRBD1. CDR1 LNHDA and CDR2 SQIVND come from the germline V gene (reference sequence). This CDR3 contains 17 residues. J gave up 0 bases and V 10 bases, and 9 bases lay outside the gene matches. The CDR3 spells CATRGQGVSSGANVLTF. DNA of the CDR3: TGTGCCACTCGTGGACAGGGGGTTAGCTCTGGGGCCAACGTCCTGACTTTC.

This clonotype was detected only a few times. The CDR3 is CASSETGDYTEAFF. As DNA, the CDR3 is TGTGCCAGCAGCGAGACAGGGGATTACACTGAAGCTTTCTTT. The rearrangement links TRBV10-3 to TRBJ1-1, with 8 bases aligning to TRBD1. Germline CDR1 ENHRY, CDR2 SYGVKD. This CDR3 has 14 amino acids. The V gene end was trimmed by 10 bases and the J gene end by 3 bases; junction bases not matched to a gene: 10.

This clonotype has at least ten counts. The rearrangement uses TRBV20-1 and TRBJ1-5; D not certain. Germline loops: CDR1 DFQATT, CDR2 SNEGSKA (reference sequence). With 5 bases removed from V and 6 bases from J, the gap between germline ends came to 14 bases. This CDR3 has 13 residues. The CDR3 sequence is CSAWIGVGQPQHF. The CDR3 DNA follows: TGCAGTGCTTGGATCGGGGTTGGTCAGCCCCAGCATTTT.

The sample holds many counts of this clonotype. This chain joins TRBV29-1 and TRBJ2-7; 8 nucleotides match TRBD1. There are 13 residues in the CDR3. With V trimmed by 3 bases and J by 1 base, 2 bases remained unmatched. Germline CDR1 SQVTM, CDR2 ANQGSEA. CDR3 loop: CSVDGTGSYEQYF. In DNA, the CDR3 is TGCAGCGTTGATGGGACAGGTTCCTACGAGCAGTACTTC.

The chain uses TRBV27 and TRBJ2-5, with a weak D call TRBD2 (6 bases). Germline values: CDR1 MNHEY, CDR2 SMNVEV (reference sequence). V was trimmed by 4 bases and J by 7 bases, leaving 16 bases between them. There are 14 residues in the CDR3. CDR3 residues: CASSSSPGRPTQYF. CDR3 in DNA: TGTGCCAGCAGTTCCTCCCCCGGGAGACCGACCCAGTACTTC.

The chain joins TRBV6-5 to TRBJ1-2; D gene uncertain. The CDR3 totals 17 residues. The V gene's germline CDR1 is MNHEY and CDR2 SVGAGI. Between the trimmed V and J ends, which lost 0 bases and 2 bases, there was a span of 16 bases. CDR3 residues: CASSYSISAGVNYGYTF. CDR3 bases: TGTGCCAGCAGTTACTCGATTTCGGCAGGCGTCAACTATGGCTACACCTTC.

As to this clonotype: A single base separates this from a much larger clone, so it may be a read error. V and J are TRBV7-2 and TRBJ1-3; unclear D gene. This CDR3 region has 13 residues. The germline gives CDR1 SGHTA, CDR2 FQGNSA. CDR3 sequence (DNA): TGTGCCAACAGCTCGGCAGCTGGAAACACCATATATTTT. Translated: CANSSAAGNTIYF.

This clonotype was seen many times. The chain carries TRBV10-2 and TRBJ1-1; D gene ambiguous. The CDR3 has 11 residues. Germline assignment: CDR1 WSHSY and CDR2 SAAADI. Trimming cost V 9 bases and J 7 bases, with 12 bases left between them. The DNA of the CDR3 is TGCGCCAGTCGACACGGGGTTGAAGCTTTCTTT. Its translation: CASRHGVEAFF.

Here the CDR3 DNA reads TGTGCCAGCAGCTTAGCGGGACTGTACTCTAGCACAGATACGCAGTACTTC. Translating it yields CASSLAGLYSSTDTQYF. The J gene is TRBJ2-3, the V gene TRBV7-2, with D possibly being TRBD2 (6 bases). The J call may be faulty, since TRBJ2-7 better matches the DNA end. Germline CDR1 and CDR2: SGHTA and FQGNSA. CDR3 size: 17 residues.

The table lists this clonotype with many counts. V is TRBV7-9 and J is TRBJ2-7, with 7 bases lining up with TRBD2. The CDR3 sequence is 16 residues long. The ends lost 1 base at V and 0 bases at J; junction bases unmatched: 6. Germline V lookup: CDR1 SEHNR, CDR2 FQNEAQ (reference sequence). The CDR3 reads CASSLVASGVSYEQYF. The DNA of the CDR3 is TGTGCCAGCAGCTTAGTTGCTAGCGGTGTCTCCTACGAGCAGTACTTC.

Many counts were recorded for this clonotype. CDR3 sequence reads: CASSDSPTGELFF. For the CDR3, the DNA is TGTGCCAGCAGTGATAGCCCTACTGGGGAGCTGTTTTTT. The J gene is TRBJ2-2, the V gene TRBV25-1; D remains ambiguous. Trimming took off 3 bases at V and 8 bases at J, with 10 bases between the two ends. This CDR3 spans 13 amino acids. Germline V gives CDR1 MGHDK, CDR2 SYGVNS.

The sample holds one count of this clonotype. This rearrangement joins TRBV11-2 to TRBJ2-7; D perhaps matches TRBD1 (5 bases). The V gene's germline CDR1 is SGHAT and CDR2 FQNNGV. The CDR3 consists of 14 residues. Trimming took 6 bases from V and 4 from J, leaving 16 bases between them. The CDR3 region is CASRFGQGGYEQYF. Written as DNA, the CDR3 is TGTGCCAGCAGATTCGGTCAGGGTGGGTACGAGCAGTACTTC.

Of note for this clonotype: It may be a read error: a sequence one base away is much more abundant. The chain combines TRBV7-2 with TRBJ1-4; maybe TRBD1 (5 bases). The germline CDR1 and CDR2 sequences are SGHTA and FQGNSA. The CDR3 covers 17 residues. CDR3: CASSFPSGPGTNEKLLF. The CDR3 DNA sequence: TGTGCCAGCAGCTTCCCCTCGGGGCCAGGGACTAATGAAAAACTGTTATTT. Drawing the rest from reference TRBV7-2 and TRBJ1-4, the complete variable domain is GAGVSQSPSNKVTEKGKDVELRCDPISGHTALYWYRQSLGQGLEFLIYFQGNSAPDKSGLPSDRFSAERTGGSVSTLTIQRTQQEDSAVYLCASSFPSGPGTNEKLLFGSGTQLSVL.

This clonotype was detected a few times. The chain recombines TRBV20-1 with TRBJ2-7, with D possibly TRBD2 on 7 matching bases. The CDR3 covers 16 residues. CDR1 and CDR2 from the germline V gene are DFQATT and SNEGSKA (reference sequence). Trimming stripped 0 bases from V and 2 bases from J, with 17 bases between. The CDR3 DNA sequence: TGCAGTGCTAGAGATGGGGGGCGCGGGGGACCCTACGAGCAGTACTTC. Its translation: CSARDGGRGGPYEQYF.

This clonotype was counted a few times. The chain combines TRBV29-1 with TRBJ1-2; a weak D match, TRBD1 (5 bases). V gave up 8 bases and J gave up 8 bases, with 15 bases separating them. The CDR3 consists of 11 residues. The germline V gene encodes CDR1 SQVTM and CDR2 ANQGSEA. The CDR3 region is CSQGLGWGYTF. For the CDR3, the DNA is TGCAGCCAGGGACTCGGTTGGGGCTACACCTTC.

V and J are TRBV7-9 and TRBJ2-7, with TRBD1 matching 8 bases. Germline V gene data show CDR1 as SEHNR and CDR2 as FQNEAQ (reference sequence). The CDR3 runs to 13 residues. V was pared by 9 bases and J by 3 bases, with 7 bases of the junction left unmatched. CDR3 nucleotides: TGTGCCAGAAGCCCGGACAGGGTCTACGAGCAGTACTTC. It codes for CARSPDRVYEQYF.